What follows are 20 T cell receptor beta chains derived from one specimen sequenced in a study of T-cell memory formation after mild COVID-19. Using its own MiXCR run on the 5' RACE reads, TCRdb lists one record per CDR3 protein. The sample holds about 270,000 distinct CDR3 sequences, 16% seen once. Sequencing was done on a sample of PBMCs or a T cell subset sorted from them (not recorded which). The receptors derive from a man between 18 and 29 years old who had mild COVID-19 (a few samples of this study predate the infection). Cell type and time point are not known.

The chain is built from TRBV3-1 and TRBJ1-6; 7 nucleotides align to TRBD1. This CDR3 has 14 amino acids. With V trimmed by 1 base and J by 10 bases, 4 bases remained unmatched. Per the germline V gene, CDR1 is LGHDT and CDR2 is YNNKEL (reference sequence). In DNA, the CDR3 is TGTGCCAGCAGCCAAGCCCAGGGGGAGTCACCCCTCCACTTT. It translates to CASSQAQGESPLHF.

This chain connects TRBV5-1 to TRBJ1-1; no clear D gene. Germline values: CDR1 SGHRS, CDR2 YFSETQ. Trimming took off 1 base at V and 2 bases at J, with 12 bases between the two ends. The CDR3 runs 15 residues. DNA of the CDR3: TGCGCCAGCAGCTTGAAGGGTCAGATTAACACTGAAGCTTTCTTT. Amino acid sequence: CASSLKGQINTEAFF. Looking up the rest from reference TRBV5-1 and TRBJ1-1 gives the full variable domain: KAGVTQTPRYLIKTRGQQVTLSCSPISGHRSVSWYQQTPGQGLQFLFEYFSETQRNKGNFPGRFSGRQFSNSRSEMNVSTLELGDSALYLCASSLKGQINTEAFFGQGTRLTVV.

This chain connects TRBV6-6 to TRBJ1-1; D is unresolved. CDR1 is MNHNY and CDR2 is SVGAGI in the germline V gene (reference sequence). This CDR3 comprises 14 residues. V dropped 5 bases and J dropped 2 bases, with 12 bases sitting between them. The CDR3 region is CASSGYAPNTEAFF. CDR3 sequence (DNA): TGTGCCAGCAGTGGCTATGCACCCAACACTGAAGCTTTCTTT.

This clonotype was counted ten times or more. The rearrangement joins TRBV4-1 to TRBJ2-3; 10 bases are a match to TRBD1. Germline CDR1 and CDR2: MGHRA and YSYEKL. The V segment lost 4 bases and the J segment 3 bases; nucleotides outside the gene matches: 1. The CDR3 sequence is 14 residues long. CDR3 DNA: TGCGCCAGCAGCCCGGGACAGGGGACAGATACGCAGTATTTT. Its protein product is CASSPGQGTDTQYF.

This clonotype was observed a few times. This chain uses TRBV2 with TRBJ1-3, with TRBD1 as a possible D gene (6 bases). CDR1 and CDR2 from the germline V gene are SNHLY and FYNNEI. CDR3 size: 14 residues. V lost 5 bases, J lost 3 bases, and 11 bases lay in between. CDR3 protein: CASSSRGFGNTIYF. In nucleotides, the CDR3 is TGTGCCAGCAGTTCCAGGGGTTTTGGAAACACCATATATTTT.

Many counts were recorded for this clonotype. The CDR3 spells CASSGLYTGELFF. In DNA form, the CDR3 reads TGTGCCAGCAGCGGTTTGTACACCGGGGAGCTGTTTTTT. The chain recombines TRBV11-2 with TRBJ2-2; D is undetermined. Between the trimmed V and J ends, which lost 5 bases and 3 bases, there was a span of 7 bases. Germline assignment: CDR1 SGHAT and CDR2 FQNNGV. The CDR3 consists of 13 residues. Full variable domain (missing parts from reference TRBV11-2 and TRBJ2-2): EAGVAQSPRYKIIEKRQSVAFWCNPISGHATLYWYQQILGQGPKLLIQFQNNGVVDDSQLPKDRFSAERLKGVDSTLKIQPAKLEDSAVYLCASSGLYTGELFFGEGSRLTVL.

The chain is built from TRBV27 and TRBJ2-7; D possibly corresponds to TRBD1 (5 bases). The V gene lost 4 bases and the J gene lost 3 bases, with 10 bases spanning the gap. Germline-derived CDR1 and CDR2 are MNHEY and SMNVEV (reference sequence). The CDR3 covers 13 residues. CDR3 coding DNA: TGTGCCAGCAGTTCATACGACAGCTACGAGCAGTACTTC. Its protein is CASSSYDSYEQYF.

The rearrangement joins TRBV7-9 to TRBJ1-4; D remains ambiguous. Germline V gene sequence: CDR1 SEHNR, CDR2 FQNEAQ (reference sequence). Trimming left V 5 bases short and J 1 base short, with 17 bases between. The CDR3 runs 17 residues. The DNA of the CDR3 is TGTGCCAGCAGCCTGTCCCTCGGGGTTGGAACTAATGAAAAACTGTTTTTT. Residues: CASSLSLGVGTNEKLFF. Filled out from reference TRBV7-9 and TRBJ1-4, the complete variable domain reads DTGVSQNPRHKITKRGQNVTFRCDPISEHNRLYWYRQTLGQGPEFLTYFQNEAQLEKSRLLSDRFSAERPKGSFSTLEIQRTEQGDSAMYLCASSLSLGVGTNEKLFFGSGTQLSVL.

V is TRBV4-3 and J is TRBJ2-2; a possible D gene is TRBD1 (6 bases). This CDR3 is built from 15 residues. Germline CDR1 LGHNA, CDR2 YSLEER. Deletions cut 3 bases from V and 5 bases from J, with 13 bases between. The CDR3 here is CASSHSGVGTGELFF. In DNA form, the CDR3 reads TGCGCCAGCAGCCATTCAGGGGTTGGGACCGGGGAGCTGTTTTTT.

V and J are TRBV15 and TRBJ1-1, with TRBD1 matching 11 bases. The CDR3 runs 15 residues. Germline V gives CDR1 LNHNV, CDR2 YYDKDF (reference sequence). Trimming cost V 2 bases and J 8 bases; bases outside gene matches: 7. The CDR3 reads CATSRRTGGVLEAFF. The CDR3 DNA reads as TGTGCCACCAGCAGAAGGACAGGGGGCGTCTTAGAAGCTTTCTTT.

This chain joins TRBV6-6 and TRBJ2-1; tentatively, D is TRBD1 (6 bases). Germline V gene sequence: CDR1 MNHNY, CDR2 SVGAGI (reference sequence). V was trimmed by 5 bases and J by 13 bases, leaving 15 bases between them. This CDR3 region has 12 residues. The chain's CDR3 is CASSTGQLEQFF. The CDR3 DNA is TGTGCCAGCAGTACAGGACAGCTCGAACAGTTCTTC.

The CDR3 DNA reads TGTGCCAGCAGCCCTCGACAGGGGGCCTCCTACGAGCAGTACGTC. Translated: CASSPRQGASYEQYV. The J gene is TRBJ2-7, the V gene TRBV7-2; 10 positions agree with TRBD1. Germline-derived CDR1 and CDR2 are SGHTA and FQGNSA. This CDR3 is built from 15 residues. J lost 0 bases, V lost 5 bases, and 4 bases had no gene match.

This sequence joins TRBV7-9 and TRBJ1-1; tentatively, D is TRBD1 (5 bases). V was clipped by 5 bases and J by 2 bases, with 9 bases between them. The CDR3 totals 13 residues. CDR1 and CDR2 (germline): SEHNR, FQNEAQ (reference sequence). Here the CDR3 reads CASSRQYNTEAFF. CDR3 sequence (DNA): TGTGCCAGCAGCCGACAGTACAACACTGAAGCTTTCTTT.

J is TRBJ1-5 and V is TRBV18; 8 positions match TRBD1. The CDR3 is 17 amino acids. The junction had 13 bases not matched to a gene; V was cut back by 6 bases and J by 3 bases. Germline CDR1 KGHSH, CDR2 LQKENI. CDR3 amino acids: CASSRTGTARANQPQHF. The CDR3 region has the DNA TGTGCCAGCTCTCGGACAGGGACAGCCAGGGCCAATCAGCCCCAGCATTTT.

The CDR3 is CASSPPGPPYEQYF. The CDR3 DNA reads as TGTGCCAGCAGTCCCCCGGGACCGCCCTACGAGCAGTACTTC. V is TRBV27 and J is TRBJ2-7; D is perhaps TRBD1 or TRBD2 (5 bases each). V gave up 5 bases and J gave up 2 bases, with 13 bases separating them. Per germline, CDR1 MNHEY and CDR2 SMNVEV (reference sequence). The CDR3 has 14 residues.

This clonotype showed up just a few times. V and J are TRBV20-1 and TRBJ1-6, with D perhaps matching TRBD1 (6 bases). CDR1 and CDR2 from the germline V gene are DFQATT and SNEGSKA (reference sequence). The CDR3 is 15 amino acids. V was clipped by 2 bases and J by 7 bases, with 15 bases between them. This CDR3 is CSARSTTGSNSPLHF. For the CDR3, the DNA is TGCAGTGCTAGATCCACGACAGGTTCCAATTCACCCCTCCACTTT.

This clonotype was recorded at least ten times. The CDR3 DNA is TGCAGTGCCCCACGCCAGGGGGCGTTGAATGAGCAGTTCTTC. The encoded protein is CSAPRQGALNEQFF. This chain uses TRBV20-1 with TRBJ2-1; 8 bases match TRBD1. V lost 6 bases, J lost 7 bases, and 11 bases stayed unmatched. Germline V lookup: CDR1 DFQATT, CDR2 SNEGSKA (reference sequence). CDR3 size: 14 residues.

This clonotype was detected a few times. CDR3 protein: CASSQGQGKTQYF. The DNA of the CDR3 is TGTGCCAGCAGCCAAGGACAGGGGAAGACGCAGTATTTT. The gene calls are TRBV3-1 and TRBJ2-3, with TRBD1 identical over 8 bases. Germline loops: CDR1 LGHDT, CDR2 YNNKEL (reference sequence). The CDR3 contains 13 residues. The ends lost 1 base at V and 9 bases at J; junction bases unmatched: 3.

V gene TRBV29-1 combines with J gene TRBJ1-5; D gene uncertain. V lost 4 bases, J lost 0 bases, and 7 bases lay in between. CDR3 length: 13 residues. CDR1 is SQVTM, CDR2 ANQGSEA, per germline. CDR3 residues: CSVASNSNQPQHF. CDR3 nucleotides: TGCAGCGTTGCATCGAATAGCAATCAGCCCCAGCATTTT.

CDR3 nucleotide sequence: TGCGCCAGCAGCCAAGGGGGACAGGGGATCGGCTACACCTTC. This codes for CASSQGGQGIGYTF. The J gene is TRBJ1-2, the V gene TRBV4-3, with TRBD1 matching 10 bases. CDR3 length: 14 residues. CDR1 is LGHNA and CDR2 is YSLEER in the germline V gene. V was clipped by 1 base and J by 8 bases; unmatched bases: 4.